Shown below are 19 T cell receptor beta chains from a single sample sequenced in a study of blood T cell repertoires in COVID-19. Profiled with immunoSEQ multiplex PCR; TCRdb holds only in-frame clones, not every one. Here the sample spans more than 140,000 clones, around 84% being singletons. The specimen sequenced was peripheral blood. Source of these receptors: a woman in her 50s in a cohort sampled during active or convalescent COVID-19.

Details on this clone: One end of the junction does not line up with germline, which may come from a read error. The chain links TRBV6-1 to TRBJ2-1; the match to TRBD2 covers 12 bases. Germline CDR1 reads MNHNS; CDR2 reads SASEGT. The CDR3 runs 15 residues. The CDR3 DNA reads as TGTGCCAGCAGCGAAGGACTAGCGGGGTTAAATGAGCAGTTCTTC. This sequence encodes CASSEGLAGLNEQFF.

This chain links TRBV19 with TRBJ2-3; TRBD2 matches 7 bases. The CDR3 runs to 14 residues. J lost 0 bases, V lost 5 bases, and 2 bases had no gene match. CDR1 and CDR2 (germline): LNHDA, SQIVND (reference sequence). DNA for the CDR3: TGTGCCAGTAGTGGGACTATCAGCACAGATACGCAGTATTTT. Residues: CASSGTISTDTQYF.

V gene TRBV5-1 combines with J gene TRBJ2-1, with 7 positions matching TRBD2. CDR1 is SGHRS and CDR2 is YFSETQ in the germline V gene. V lost 1 base, J lost 1 base, and 5 bases stayed unmatched. CDR3 size: 16 residues. This chain's CDR3 is CASSLLPGGSYNEQFF. In DNA, the CDR3 is TGCGCCAGCAGCTTGCTACCGGGGGGTTCCTACAATGAGCAGTTCTTC.

This rearrangement joins TRBV9 to TRBJ2-1, with D possibly TRBD2 on 6 matching bases. Trimming cost V 5 bases and J 8 bases, with 14 bases left between them. From germline, CDR1 is SGDLS and CDR2 YYNGEE. CDR3 size: 13 residues. The CDR3 reads CASRPLTSYEQFF. CDR3 in DNA: TGTGCCAGCAGGCCTCTTACTAGCTATGAGCAGTTCTTC.

The rearrangement uses TRBV19 and TRBJ2-6; TRBD1 matches at 8 bases. The CDR3 runs 16 residues. The junction had 4 bases not matched to a gene; V was cut back by 4 bases and J by 2 bases. CDR1 and CDR2 from the germline V gene are LNHDA and SQIVND (reference sequence). This chain's CDR3 is CASSKGQAAGANVLTF. The CDR3 region has the DNA TGTGCCAGTAGTAAGGGACAGGCTGCTGGGGCCAACGTCCTGACTTTC. Using reference TRBV19 and TRBJ2-6 for the parts outside the CDR3, the full variable domain is DGGITQSPKYLFRKEGQNVTLSCEQNLNHDAMYWYRQDPGQGLRLIYYSQIVNDFQKGDIAEGYSVSREKKESFPLTVTSAQKNPTAFYLCASSKGQAAGANVLTFGAGSRLTVL.

The chain is built from TRBV7-9 and TRBJ1-3; 8 bases align to TRBD1. Germline V gene sequence: CDR1 SEHNR, CDR2 FQNEAQ (reference sequence). The CDR3 has 14 residues. J was trimmed by 1 base and V by 7 bases; bases with no gene match: 3. CDR3 nucleotides: TGTGCCAGCATTCAGGGGGCGTCTGGAAACACCATATATTTT. This translates into CASIQGASGNTIYF.

The V gene is TRBV7-2, the J gene TRBJ1-1; D ambiguous. Germline CDR1 reads SGHTA; CDR2 reads FQGNSA. This CDR3 region has 13 residues. The V and J ends lost 3 bases and 0 bases respectively, with 5 bases between them. The CDR3 here is CASSLFMNTEAFF. The CDR3 DNA sequence: TGTGCCAGCAGCTTGTTCATGAACACTGAAGCTTTCTTT.

The CDR3 coding sequence is TGCGCCAGCAGCTTGGGGCGTACCGACACGTATGGCTACACCTTC. Its protein product is CASSLGRTDTYGYTF. The V call is TRBV5-1, the J call TRBJ1-2; D uncertain. The germline gives CDR1 SGHRS, CDR2 YFSETQ. CDR3 length equals 15 residues. Trimming cost V 0 bases and J 5 bases, with 14 bases left between them.

This chain links TRBV10-3 with TRBJ1-6; D is uncertain. Germline assignment: CDR1 ENHRY and CDR2 SYGVKD. Trimming stripped 0 bases from V and 7 bases from J, with 16 bases between. This CDR3 spans 17 amino acids. The CDR3 DNA follows: TGTGCCATCAGTGAGTCGAACCCCGACATCTCCAATTCACCCCTCCACTTT. Translation: CAISESNPDISNSPLHF.

The chain combines TRBV7-3 with TRBJ2-2; 9 nucleotides line up with TRBD2. Germline trimming cut 3 bases from V and 4 bases from J; bases unmatched to any gene: 3. Germline V gives CDR1 SGHTA, CDR2 FQGTGA. The CDR3 loop spans 15 amino acids. The CDR3 DNA sequence: TGTGCCAGCAGCTTCGCGGGGGGGACCACCGGGGAGCTGTTTTTT. This gives the protein CASSFAGGTTGELFF.

In DNA, the CDR3 is TGTGCCAGCAGCCCGGGACAGACCACAGATACGCAGTATTTT. This translates into CASSPGQTTDTQYF. The V and J genes are TRBV7-2 and TRBJ2-3; TRBD1 aligns across 7 bases. This CDR3 region has 14 residues. V was clipped by 5 bases and J by 2 bases; unmatched bases: 4. CDR1 is SGHTA, CDR2 FQGNSA, per germline.

The CDR3 DNA sequence: TGTGCCAGCAATGGAGGGCCTTACTATGGCTACACCTTC. Translating gives CASNGGPYYGYTF. This sequence joins TRBV2 and TRBJ1-2, with D unclear. Per the germline V gene, CDR1 is SNHLY and CDR2 is FYNNEI. The CDR3 has 13 residues. V was shortened by 7 bases and J by 3 bases, with 12 bases between the two germline ends.

The chain combines TRBV19 with TRBJ1-2; D call uncertain. Trimming cost V 7 bases and J 5 bases, with 14 bases left between them. This CDR3 has 13 residues. CDR1 LNHDA and CDR2 SQIVND come from the germline V gene (reference sequence). CDR3 sequence reads: CASMADLRYGYTF. For the CDR3, the DNA is TGTGCCAGTATGGCGGATCTACGGTATGGCTACACCTTC.

The gene calls are TRBV4-1 and TRBJ1-2; the D gene is possibly TRBD1 (5 bases). With 0 bases removed from V and 5 bases from J, the gap between germline ends came to 13 bases. Germline CDR1 and CDR2: MGHRA and YSYEKL. This CDR3 region has 15 residues. The CDR3 DNA follows: TGCGCCAGCAGCCAAGATGGAGACAGAAAATATGGCTACACCTTC. Translating it yields CASSQDGDRKYGYTF.

This clone was observed a few times. This chain joins TRBV5-4 and TRBJ2-2, with 10 bases fitting TRBD1. After removal of 2 bases from V and 5 bases from J, the junction contained 3 bases not matched to a gene. Germline loops: CDR1 SGHNT, CDR2 YYREEE (reference sequence). This CDR3 has 15 amino acids. DNA for the CDR3: TGTGCCAGCAGCTTAGACAGGGGGCGGACCGGGGAGCTGTTTTTT. It is translated as CASSLDRGRTGELFF.

The chain carries TRBV15 and TRBJ2-3; D remains ambiguous. This CDR3 contains 13 residues. V lost 0 bases to trimming and J lost 3 bases, with 4 bases between them. Germline loops: CDR1 LNHNV, CDR2 YYDKDF (reference sequence). CDR3 region: CATSRDQTDTQYF. The DNA of the CDR3 is TGTGCCACCAGCAGAGATCAGACAGATACGCAGTATTTT.

The gene calls are TRBV6-5 and TRBJ2-1, with D possibly being TRBD1 (6 bases). This CDR3 contains 15 residues. Germline CDR1 MNHEY, CDR2 SVGAGI. Trimming cost V 6 bases and J 4 bases, with 16 bases left between them. CDR3 DNA sequence: TGTGCCAGCAGGGTGGACAGTGGTCCTTACAATGAGCAGTTCTTC. As protein: CASRVDSGPYNEQFF.

J is TRBJ1-6 and V is TRBV18; 7 positions match TRBD1. Per germline, CDR1 KGHSH and CDR2 LQKENI. The length of the CDR3 is 14 residues. The junction had 6 bases not matched to a gene; V was cut back by 6 bases and J by 7 bases. CDR3 protein: CASSEGQRNSPLHF. The CDR3 DNA sequence: TGTGCCAGCTCTGAGGGACAGCGAAATTCACCCCTCCACTTT.

The V call is TRBV7-9, the J call TRBJ1-2; D gene ambiguous. This CDR3 has 12 amino acids. Trimming left V 2 bases short and J 5 bases short, with 6 bases between. CDR1 SEHNR and CDR2 FQNEAQ come from the germline V gene (reference sequence). In nucleotides, the CDR3 is TGTGCCAGCAGCTTACCTTCGTATGGCTACACCTTC. Residues: CASSLPSYGYTF.